The present T cell receptor beta chain was sequenced within a study of blood T cells in healthy people across ages. The study's findings and limits: TCR beta diversity, measured per million T cells, fell in a roughly linear way with age. Both naive CD4+ cell counts and diversity were greater in long-lived donors than in aged donors.

The amount of total RNA extracted per sample was at least 5.5 micrograms. Details on this clonotype: What it binds is not known.

The second PCR ran about 6 to 12 cycles with a sample-barcoded 5' primer and J-beta primers. Each cDNA molecule was tagged by a template-switch adaptor that had 12 random nucleotides. TCRdb reprocessed the 5' RACE reads with MiXCR, giving one entry per CDR3 protein. In the table there are approximately 800,000 distinct CDR3 sequences, less than 80% of which are singletons. The CDR3 consists of 12 residues. Losses at the gene ends were 7 bases for V and 4 bases for J; bases not matched to a gene: 6. Germline V gives CDR1 DFQATT, CDR2 SNEGSKA (reference sequence). The sample consisted of blood. This chain links TRBV20-1 with TRBJ2-5; 7 bases agree with TRBD1. The sequence was collected from a man aged 30 to 45 in good health. CDR3 loop: CSGKGAGETQYF. CDR3 coding DNA: TGCAGTGGCAAGGGGGCCGGAGAGACCCAGTACTTC.